This TCR beta chain is drawn from a study of cytomegalovirus exposure and HLA in healthy donors. Study-wide results and caveats: Upon later analysis, TCR association rates were observed to vary by HLA locus, being highest for DRB1 and lowest for HLA-C. In a later analysis, donors in an Asian-associated ancestry cluster reportedly had fewer N-insertions in productive TCRs than the cohort mean.

Trimming took 0 bases from V and 3 from J; bases not matched to a gene: 8. This CDR3 contains 16 residues. Germline V lookup: CDR1 SGHKS, CDR2 YYEKEE (reference sequence). A remark on this clone: Its antigen is not identified.

Primers: 60 Vbeta forward and 13 Jbeta reverse. The protocol was immunoSEQ multiplex PCR, while the TCRdb copy is restricted to in-frame clones and leaves out a portion. The table has more than 85,000 clones, roughly two thirds seen once. The chain joins TRBV5-5 to TRBJ1-2; 7 bases line up with TRBD1. Sequenced input: PBMCs. The sequence was obtained from a woman aged 45-65 years in good health and CMV-seropositive. The CDR3 bases are TGTGCCAGCAGCTTGGATACTTCGACAGGGCACTATGGCTACACCTTC. Translating gives CASSLDTSTGHYGYTF.